A selection of T cell receptor beta chains follows, all from one sample in a study of CD8 T cells in ankylosing spondylitis. MiXCR, run by TCRdb on the 5' RACE reads, gives a single entry per CDR3 protein. The sample has roughly 35,000 distinct CDR3 sequences, 15% to 20% seen once; the top ten hold approximately 50%. Material for sequencing was blood. Receptor source: a male donor with ankylosing spondylitis or in good health (not recorded which). The CDR3 runs from the conserved cysteine through the conserved F or W. Fields, in order: D gene, clone size, V gene, J gene, CDR3 protein, CDR3 DNA. D genes are given only for firm matches. Clone sizes are given selectively: once, few, many, or a class where the clone is expanded.

TRBD1	-	TRBV5-1	TRBJ2-3	CASSDRVAMDTQYF	TGCGCCAGCTCGGACAGGGTAGCTATGGATACGCAGTATTTT
-	-	TRBV12-3/TRBV12-4	TRBJ2-1	CASSIGGKYNEQFF	TGTGCCAGCAGTATCGGAGGGAAATACAATGAGCAGTTCTTC
-	few	TRBV28	TRBJ1-4	CASRTSPGESNEKLFF	TGTGCCAGCAGAACCTCCCCCGGGGAAAGTAATGAAAAACTGTTTTTT
-	-	TRBV6-2/TRBV6-3	TRBJ1-1	CASSKSTTEAFF	TGTGCCAGCAGTAAATCAACAACTGAAGCTTTCTTT
TRBD2	few	TRBV29-1	TRBJ2-3	CSVGLRGGPRGTQYF	TGCAGCGTAGGATTACGCGGGGGACCCCGTGGTACGCAGTATTTT
-	-	TRBV21-1	TRBJ1-5	CASSGMNQPQHF	TGTGCCAGCAGCGGGATGAATCAGCCCCAGCATTTT
-	many	TRBV12-3/TRBV12-4	TRBJ2-5	CASSPDRTKETQYF	TGTGCCAGCAGTCCGGACAGAACTAAAGAGACCCAGTACTTC
-	-	TRBV5-5	TRBJ2-1	CASSLISSSNAEQFF	TGTGCCAGCAGCTTGATTAGCTCTTCAAATGCGGAGCAGTTCTTC
TRBD2	many	TRBV6-2/TRBV6-3	TRBJ2-7	CASSTRGLAEGKYF	TGTGCCAGCAGTACCCGGGGACTAGCGGAGGGAAAGTACTTC
-	few	TRBV4-1	TRBJ2-2	CAVGEPMNTGELFF	TGCGCCGTCGGAGAACCGATGAACACCGGGGAGCTGTTTTTT
-	many	TRBV6-2/TRBV6-3	TRBJ2-3	CATTIVDTQYF	TGTGCCACGACGATAGTCGATACGCAGTATTTT
-	many	TRBV29-1	TRBJ1-4	CSVEGSGDNEKLFF	TGCAGCGTTGAAGGGTCAGGGGATAATGAAAAACTGTTTTTT
TRBD2	few	TRBV7-9	TRBJ2-5	CASSYTSGGETQYF	TGTGCCAGCAGCTACACTAGCGGTGGAGAGACCCAGTACTTC
TRBD1	few	TRBV5-1	TRBJ2-7	CASSPRTGAYEQYF	TGCGCCAGCAGCCCGAGGACAGGGGCCTACGAGCAGTACTTC
-	-	TRBV20-1	TRBJ2-3	CSARGVYSTDTQYF	TGCAGTGCTAGAGGAGTCTATAGCACAGATACGCAGTATTTT
-	-	TRBV25-1	TRBJ2-1	CASSEYIAGQLFNEQFF	TGTGCCAGCAGTGAATATATTGCGGGACAGCTTTTCAATGAGCAGTTCTTC
-	few	TRBV3-1	TRBJ2-7	CASSPGGRYEQYF	TGTGCCAGCAGCCCCGGTGGGCGCTACGAGCAGTACTTC
TRBD1	-	TRBV7-2	TRBJ2-2	CASSSTGPGELFF	TGTGCCAGCAGCTCGACAGGGCCCGGGGAGCTGTTTTTT
-	few	TRBV29-1	TRBJ2-2	CSASGPRELFF	TGCAGCGCCTCCGGACCTCGGGAGCTGTTTTTT
-	-	TRBV12-3/TRBV12-4	TRBJ2-1	CASGLTWLGEQFF	TGTGCCAGCGGTTTAACCTGGCTGGGTGAGCAGTTCTTC